In its sample, the clone carrying this T cell receptor (beta chain) was seen once. Its antigen is as yet unknown. This sample stems from a study of cytomegalovirus exposure and HLA in healthy donors. Study background: Later, an analysis reported that the 120 or so validation repertoires had used the same platform as the approximately 680 first-cohort repertoires. Notes on the study in general: Most TCR sequences were rare, but some public TCRs occurred in many donors.

The method was immunoSEQ multiplex PCR; TCRdb's version includes in-frame clones alone and lacks a portion of them. The table lists approximately 160,000 clones, approximately 96% of them singletons. Per the germline V gene, CDR1 is SGHVS and CDR2 is FQNEAQ. The CDR3 extends over 13 amino acids. V lost 3 bases and J 10 bases, leaving 13 bases between the germline ends. The sequenced sample consisted of PBMCs. This rearrangement joins TRBV7-8 to TRBJ1-3; D possibly corresponds to TRBD1 (5 bases). The receptor was isolated from a woman aged 18 to 35 in good health and CMV-seronegative. This CDR3 reads CASSFADSLTIYF. The CDR3 DNA sequence: TGTGCCAGCAGCTTCGCTGACAGCCTTACCATATATTTT.